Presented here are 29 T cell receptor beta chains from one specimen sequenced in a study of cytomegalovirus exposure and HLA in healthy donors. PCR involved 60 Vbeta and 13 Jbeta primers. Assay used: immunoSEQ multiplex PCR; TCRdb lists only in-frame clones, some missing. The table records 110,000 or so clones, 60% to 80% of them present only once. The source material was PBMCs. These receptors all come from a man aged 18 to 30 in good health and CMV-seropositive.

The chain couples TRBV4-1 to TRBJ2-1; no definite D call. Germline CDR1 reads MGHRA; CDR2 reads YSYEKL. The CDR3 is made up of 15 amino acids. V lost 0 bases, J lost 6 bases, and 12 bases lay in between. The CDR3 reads CASSQDRLVFNEQFF. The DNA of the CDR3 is TGCGCCAGCAGCCAAGATCGGCTAGTTTTCAATGAGCAGTTCTTC.

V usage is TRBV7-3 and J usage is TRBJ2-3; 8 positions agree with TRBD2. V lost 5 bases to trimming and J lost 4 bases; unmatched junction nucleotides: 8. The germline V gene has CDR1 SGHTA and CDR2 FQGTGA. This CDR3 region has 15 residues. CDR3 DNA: TGTGCCAGCAGCCCGCGGGGGGCCGTGGCAGATACGCAGTATTTT. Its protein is CASSPRGAVADTQYF.

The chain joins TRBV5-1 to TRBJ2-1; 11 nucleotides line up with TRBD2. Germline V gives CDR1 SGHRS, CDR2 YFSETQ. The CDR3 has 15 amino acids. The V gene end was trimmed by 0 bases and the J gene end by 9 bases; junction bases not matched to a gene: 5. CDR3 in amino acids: CASSLDSGGASEQFF. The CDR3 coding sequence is TGCGCCAGCAGCTTGGATAGCGGGGGGGCCAGTGAGCAGTTCTTC.

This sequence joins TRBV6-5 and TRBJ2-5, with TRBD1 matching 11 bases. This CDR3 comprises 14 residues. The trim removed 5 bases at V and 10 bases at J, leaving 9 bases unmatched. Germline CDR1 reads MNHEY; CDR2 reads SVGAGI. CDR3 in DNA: TGTGCCAGCAGTCTGGGACAGGGGGTTAGCAACCAGTACTTC. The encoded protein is CASSLGQGVSNQYF.

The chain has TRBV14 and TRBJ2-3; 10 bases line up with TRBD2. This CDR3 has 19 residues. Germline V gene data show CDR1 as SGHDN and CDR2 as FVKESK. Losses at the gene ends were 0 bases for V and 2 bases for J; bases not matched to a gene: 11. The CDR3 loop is CASSQEIYPSGGLTDTQYF. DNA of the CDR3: TGTGCCAGCAGCCAAGAAATTTACCCTAGCGGGGGACTCACAGATACGCAGTATTTT. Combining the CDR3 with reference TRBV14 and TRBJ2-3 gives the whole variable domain EAGVTQFPSHSVIEKGQTVTLRCDPISGHDNLYWYRRVMGKEIKFLLHFVKESKQDESGMPNNRFLAERTGGTYSTLKVQPAELEDSGVYFCASSQEIYPSGGLTDTQYFGPGTRLTVL.

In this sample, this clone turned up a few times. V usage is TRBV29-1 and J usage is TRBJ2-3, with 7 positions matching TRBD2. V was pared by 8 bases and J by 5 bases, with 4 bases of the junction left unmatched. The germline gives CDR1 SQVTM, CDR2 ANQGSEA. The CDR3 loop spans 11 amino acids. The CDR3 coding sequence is TGCAGCTCCGGGGGGTTAGATACGCAGTATTTT. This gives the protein CSSGGLDTQYF.

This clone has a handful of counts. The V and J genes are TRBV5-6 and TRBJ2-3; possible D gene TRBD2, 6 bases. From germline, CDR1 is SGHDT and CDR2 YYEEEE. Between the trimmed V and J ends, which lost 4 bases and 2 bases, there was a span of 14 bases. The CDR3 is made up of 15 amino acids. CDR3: CASSVPGLYTDTQYF. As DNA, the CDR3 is TGTGCCAGCAGCGTGCCGGGACTTTACACAGATACGCAGTATTTT.

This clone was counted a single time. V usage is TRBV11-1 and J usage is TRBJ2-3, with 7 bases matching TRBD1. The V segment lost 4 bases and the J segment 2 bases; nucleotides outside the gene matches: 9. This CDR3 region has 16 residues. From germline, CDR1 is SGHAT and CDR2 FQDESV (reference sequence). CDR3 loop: CASSYRQGRDTDTQYF. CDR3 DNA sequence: TGTGCCAGCAGCTACCGACAGGGACGGGACACAGATACGCAGTATTTT.

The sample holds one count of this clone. CDR3 DNA sequence: TGTGCCAGCAGTTTACCCGGGGGGAGGCGGGGGGGCACAGATACGCAGTATTTT. Translation: CASSLPGGRRGGTDTQYF. The J gene is TRBJ2-3, the V gene TRBV28, with 8 bases matching TRBD2. V dropped 2 bases and J dropped 1; count of bases not matched to a gene: 11. The CDR3 has 18 amino acids. Per the germline V gene, CDR1 is MDHEN and CDR2 is SYDVKM.

CDR3 DNA: TGTGCCAGCAGTTTAAATCTGAGACAGGAGTTTCGGGATACGCAGTATTTT. Encoded protein: CASSLNLRQEFRDTQYF. The J gene is TRBJ2-3, the V gene TRBV28; D might be TRBD1 (6 bases). Germline-derived CDR1 and CDR2 are MDHEN and SYDVKM. The CDR3 runs to 17 residues. V shed 2 bases and J shed 6 bases, with 21 bases lying between them. The full variable domain, its missing parts supplied by reference TRBV28 and TRBJ2-3, is DVKVTQSSRYLVKRTGEKVFLECVQDMDHENMFWYRQDPGLGLRLIYFSYDVKMKEKGDIPEGYSVSREKKERFSLILESASTNQTSMYLCASSLNLRQEFRDTQYFGPGTRLTVL.

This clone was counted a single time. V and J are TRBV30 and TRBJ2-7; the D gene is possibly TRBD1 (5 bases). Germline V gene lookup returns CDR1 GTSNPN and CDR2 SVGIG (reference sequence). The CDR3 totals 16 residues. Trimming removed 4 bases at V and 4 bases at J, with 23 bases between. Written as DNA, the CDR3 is TGTGCCTGGAATGCCCGACAGACAAATACAGTTTACGAGCAGTACGTC. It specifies CAWNARQTNTVYEQYV.

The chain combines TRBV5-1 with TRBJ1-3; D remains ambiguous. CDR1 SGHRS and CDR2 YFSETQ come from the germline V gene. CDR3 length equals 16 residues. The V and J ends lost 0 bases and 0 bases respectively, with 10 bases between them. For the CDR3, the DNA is TGCGCCAGCAGCTTGGCAGGCAGCAGCTCTGGAAACACCATATATTTT. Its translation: CASSLAGSSSGNTIYF. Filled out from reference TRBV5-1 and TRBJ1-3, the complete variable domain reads KAGVTQTPRYLIKTRGQQVTLSCSPISGHRSVSWYQQTPGQGLQFLFEYFSETQRNKGNFPGRFSGRQFSNSRSEMNVSTLELGDSALYLCASSLAGSSSGNTIYFGEGSWLTVV.

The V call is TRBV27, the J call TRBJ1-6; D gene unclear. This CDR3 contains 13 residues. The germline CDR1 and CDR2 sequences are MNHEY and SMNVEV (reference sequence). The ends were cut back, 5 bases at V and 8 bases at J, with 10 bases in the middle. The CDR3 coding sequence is TGTGCCAGCAGTATTTCAGGTTATTCACCCCTCCACTTT. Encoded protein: CASSISGYSPLHF.

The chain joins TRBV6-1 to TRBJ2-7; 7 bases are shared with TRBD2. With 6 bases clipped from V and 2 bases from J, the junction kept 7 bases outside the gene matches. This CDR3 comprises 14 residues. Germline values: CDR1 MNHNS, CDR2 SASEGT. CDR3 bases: TGTGCCAGCAGACGAATCGGGGGGACCTACGAGCAGTACTTC. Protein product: CASRRIGGTYEQYF.

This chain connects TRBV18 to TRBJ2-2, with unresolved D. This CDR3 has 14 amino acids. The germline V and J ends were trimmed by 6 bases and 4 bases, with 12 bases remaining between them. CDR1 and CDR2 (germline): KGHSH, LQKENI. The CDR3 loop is CASSPDSITGELFF. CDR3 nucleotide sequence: TGTGCCAGCTCCCCTGACTCAATCACCGGGGAGCTGTTTTTT. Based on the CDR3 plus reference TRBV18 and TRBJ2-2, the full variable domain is NAGVMQNPRHLVRRRGQEARLRCSPMKGHSHVYWYRQLPEEGLKFMVYLQKENIIDESGMPKERFSAEFPKEGPSILRIQQVVRGDSAAYFCASSPDSITGELFFGEGSRLTVL.

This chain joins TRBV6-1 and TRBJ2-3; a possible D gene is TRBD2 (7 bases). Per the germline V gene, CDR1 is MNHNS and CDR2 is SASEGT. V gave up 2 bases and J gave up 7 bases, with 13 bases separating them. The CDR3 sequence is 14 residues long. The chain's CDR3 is CASSERGALYTQYF. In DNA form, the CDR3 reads TGTGCCAGCAGTGAACGGGGGGCCCTTTATACGCAGTATTTT.

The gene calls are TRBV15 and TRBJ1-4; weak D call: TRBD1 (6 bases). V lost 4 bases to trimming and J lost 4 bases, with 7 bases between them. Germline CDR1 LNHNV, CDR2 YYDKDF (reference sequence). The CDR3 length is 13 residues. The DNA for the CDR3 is TGTGCCACCAGCAAGGACAGTAATGAAAAACTGTTTTTT. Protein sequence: CATSKDSNEKLFF.

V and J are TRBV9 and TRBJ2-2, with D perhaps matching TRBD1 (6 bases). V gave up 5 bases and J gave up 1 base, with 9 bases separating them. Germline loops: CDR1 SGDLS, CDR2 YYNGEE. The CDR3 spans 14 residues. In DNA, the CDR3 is TGTGCCAGCAGTACAGGGCAGAACACCGGGGAGCTGTTTTTT. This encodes CASSTGQNTGELFF.

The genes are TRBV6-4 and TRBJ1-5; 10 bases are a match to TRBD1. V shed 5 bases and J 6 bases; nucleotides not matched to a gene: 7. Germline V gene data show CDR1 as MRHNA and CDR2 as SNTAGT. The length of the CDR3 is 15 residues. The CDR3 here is CASSPETGGGQPQHF. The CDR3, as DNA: TGTGCCAGCAGTCCGGAGACAGGGGGCGGTCAGCCCCAGCATTTT.

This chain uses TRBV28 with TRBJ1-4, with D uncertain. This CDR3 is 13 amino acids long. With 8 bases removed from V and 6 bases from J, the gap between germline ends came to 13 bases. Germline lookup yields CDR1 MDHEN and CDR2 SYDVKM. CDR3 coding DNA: TGTGCCAGCGGAGTCCTTGACGATGAAAAACTGTTTTTT. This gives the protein CASGVLDDEKLFF.

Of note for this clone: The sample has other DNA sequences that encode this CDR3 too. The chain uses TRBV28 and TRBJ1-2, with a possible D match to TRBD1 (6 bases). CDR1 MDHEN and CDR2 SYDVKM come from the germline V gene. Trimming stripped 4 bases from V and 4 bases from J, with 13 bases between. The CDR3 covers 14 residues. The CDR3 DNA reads TGTGCCAGCAGTTCCCCGAGGGGGGGCTATGGCTACACCTTC. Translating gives CASSSPRGGYGYTF.

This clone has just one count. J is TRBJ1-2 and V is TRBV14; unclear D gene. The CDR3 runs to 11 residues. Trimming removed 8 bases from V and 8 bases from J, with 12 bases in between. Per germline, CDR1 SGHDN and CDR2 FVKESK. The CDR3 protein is CASSSGWGYTF. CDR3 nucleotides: TGTGCCAGCTCTAGCGGGTGGGGCTACACCTTC.

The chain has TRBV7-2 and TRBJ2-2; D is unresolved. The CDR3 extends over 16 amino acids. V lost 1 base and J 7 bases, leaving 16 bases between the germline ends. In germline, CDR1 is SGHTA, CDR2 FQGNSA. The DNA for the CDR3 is TGTGCCAGCAGCTTAGGTCTAGTTAGAAACGACGGGGAGCTGTTTTTT. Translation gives CASSLGLVRNDGELFF.

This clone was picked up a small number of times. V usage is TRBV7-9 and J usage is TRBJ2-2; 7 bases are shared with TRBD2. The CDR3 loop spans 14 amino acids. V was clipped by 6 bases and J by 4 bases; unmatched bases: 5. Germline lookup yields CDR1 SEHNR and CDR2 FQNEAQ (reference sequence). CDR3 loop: CASSREGSTGELFF. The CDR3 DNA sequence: TGTGCCAGCAGTAGGGAGGGCTCCACCGGGGAGCTGTTTTTT.

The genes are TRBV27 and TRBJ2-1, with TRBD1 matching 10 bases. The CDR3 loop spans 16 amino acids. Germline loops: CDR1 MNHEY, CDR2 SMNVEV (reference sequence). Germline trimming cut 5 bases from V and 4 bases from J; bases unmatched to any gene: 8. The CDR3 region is CASSPPGTGVYNEQFF. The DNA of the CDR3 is TGTGCCAGCAGTCCCCCCGGGACAGGGGTTTACAATGAGCAGTTCTTC.

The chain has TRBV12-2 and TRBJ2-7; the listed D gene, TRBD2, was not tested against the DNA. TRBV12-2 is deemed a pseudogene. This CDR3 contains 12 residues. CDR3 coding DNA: TGTGCAAGTCGCTTAGTCTCCCAGCAGCACTATGTC. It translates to CASRLVSQQHYV.

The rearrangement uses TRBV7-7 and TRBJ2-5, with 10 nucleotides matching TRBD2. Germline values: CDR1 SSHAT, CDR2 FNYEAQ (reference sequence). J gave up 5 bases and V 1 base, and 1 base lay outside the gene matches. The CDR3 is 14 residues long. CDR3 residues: CASSLGSGGETQYF. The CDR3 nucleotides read TGTGCCAGCAGCTTAGGTAGCGGGGGGGAGACCCAGTACTTC.

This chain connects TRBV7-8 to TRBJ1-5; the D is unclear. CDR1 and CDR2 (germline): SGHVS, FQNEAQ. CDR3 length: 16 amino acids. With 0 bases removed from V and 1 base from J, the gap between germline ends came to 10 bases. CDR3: CASSLAVTESNQPQHF. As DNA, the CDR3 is TGTGCCAGCAGCTTAGCGGTGACGGAGAGCAATCAGCCCCAGCATTTT.

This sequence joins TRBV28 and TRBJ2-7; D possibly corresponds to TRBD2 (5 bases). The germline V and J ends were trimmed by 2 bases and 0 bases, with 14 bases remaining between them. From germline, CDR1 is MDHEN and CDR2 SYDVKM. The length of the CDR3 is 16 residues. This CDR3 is CASSLPTRESSYEQYF. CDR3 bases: TGTGCCAGCAGTTTACCCACTAGGGAGAGCTCCTACGAGCAGTACTTC.